A selection of T cell receptor beta chains follows, all from one sample in a study of T cells in Graves' hyperthyroidism and ophthalmopathy. A single record per CDR3 protein comes from TCRdb applying MiXCR to the multiplex PCR reads. The sample consists of roughly 700,000 distinct CDR3 sequences, under 45% of them appearing once. Sequenced input: blood. All receptors derive from a middle-aged woman with Graves' hyperthyroidism. Both conserved end residues are part of each CDR3.

V	J	CDR3
TRBV10-2	TRBJ2-7	CASSESPLYAKGDRYEQYF
TRBV6-4	TRBJ1-6	CASSDDIDNSPLHF
TRBV5-1	TRBJ1-1	CASSLEPAGTGTEAFF
TRBV7-2	TRBJ2-5	CASSLGWRQETQYF
TRBV19	TRBJ1-5	CASSIEGGRGQPQHF
TRBV29-1	TRBJ2-7	CSVDRVGGSSYEQYF
TRBV11-2	TRBJ2-7	CASSFVPRTGYYEQYF
TRBV29-1	TRBJ1-1	CSMDSQHTEAFF
TRBV6-5	TRBJ1-6	CASSYSTGVYNSPLHF
TRBV10-2	TRBJ2-3	CASSEESSTDTQYF
TRBV20-1	TRBJ1-6	CSAKRGQREDLHF
TRBV7-9	TRBJ2-3	CASSSDPLPDTQYF
TRBV2	TRBJ1-1	CASRGGTGWTEAFF
TRBV10-3	TRBJ2-5	CAISESAASGETQYF
TRBV12-3/TRBV12-4	TRBJ1-3	CASSPGLADTIYF
TRBV2	TRBJ1-2	CASNPRDYYGYTF
TRBV27	TRBJ1-2	CASSLLTGYGYTF
TRBV12-3/TRBV12-4	TRBJ1-2	CASSPSEGGGYTF
TRBV2	TRBJ1-4	CASIGATTNEKLFF
TRBV19	TRBJ1-4	CASSRQWENEKLFF
TRBV2	TRBJ2-5	CASSEVGESKETQYF
TRBV3-1	TRBJ1-5	CASSQDNGYQPQHF
TRBV7-9	TRBJ1-4	CASSWRQGEKLFF
TRBV28	TRBJ1-6	CATRTTGPLHF
TRBV11-2	TRBJ2-5	CASSLAAGGLQETQYF
TRBV6-2/TRBV6-3	TRBJ1-3	CASSYSARGNTIYF
TRBV10-3	TRBJ2-5	CAISRQGRETQYF
TRBV24-1	TRBJ2-7	CATSDPSGSLYEQYF
TRBV12-3/TRBV12-4	TRBJ2-5	CASRQKETQYF
TRBV29-1	TRBJ1-5	CSVTQGAQPQHF
TRBV7-2	TRBJ1-2	CASSRGRTYGYTF
TRBV2	TRBJ1-2	CASSEARGYTF
TRBV5-1	TRBJ1-6	CASSLTNSPLHF
TRBV5-4	TRBJ2-6	CASSFTEISGANVLTF
TRBV28	TRBJ2-7	CASSTPAYEQYF
TRBV2	TRBJ1-1	CASSLITEAFF
TRBV6-5	TRBJ2-3	CASSGPSGGTQYF
TRBV7-6	TRBJ1-6	CASSLGPARELHSPLHF
TRBV29-1	TRBJ2-2	CSVGHQANTGELFF
TRBV20-1	TRBJ2-5	CSASRGWYQETQYF
TRBV5-1	TRBJ1-5	CASSPGTGLDQPQHF
TRBV28	TRBJ1-2	CASSTQTAPYGYTF
TRBV7-9	TRBJ2-2	CASSSRDRTNTGELFF